The subject of this entry is one T cell receptor (beta chain). The V and J ends lost 4 bases and 2 bases respectively, with 10 bases between them. This CDR3 contains 15 residues. Germline CDR1 and CDR2: SGHRS and YFSETQ. The data originate from a study of cytomegalovirus exposure and HLA in healthy donors. Researchers ran the PCR with 60 Vbeta and 13 Jbeta primers. Measured with immunoSEQ multiplex PCR; TCRdb has only the in-frame clones, and not every one. This table has about 190,000 clones, around 75% appearing once. Specimen: PBMCs. This TCR was recovered from a woman aged 30 to 39 in good health and CMV-seropositive. The chain links TRBV5-1 to TRBJ2-6; a weak D match, TRBD2 (6 bases). In DNA, the CDR3 is TGCGCCAGCAGCCCGGGAGTGCCTGGGGCCAACGTCCTGACTTTC. It specifies CASSPGVPGANVLTF. Using reference TRBV5-1 and TRBJ2-6 for the parts outside the CDR3, the full variable domain is KAGVTQTPRYLIKTRGQQVTLSCSPISGHRSVSWYQQTPGQGLQFLFEYFSETQRNKGNFPGRFSGRQFSNSRSEMNVSTLELGDSALYLCASSPGVPGANVLTFGAGSRLTVL.